One T cell receptor beta chain is described in this entry. The data stem from a study of blood T cell repertoires in COVID-19. Study in general: Both acute and convalescent COVID-19 samples were obtained from the United States, Italy and Spain. PBMCs, B-cell-depleted T cells, or T cells provided the cDNA or gDNA that made up the material.

Authors' processing steps: The authors estimated nucleated cell counts from reference gene primer amplification. This table comes from immunoSEQ multiplex PCR, and its TCRdb copy is limited to in-frame clones, with some not included. Clone size and V and J calls were adopted from that table, with D and trimming inferred from the DNA. The repertoire holds 200,000 to 250,000 clones, with approximately 84% as singletons. The CDR3 is made up of 14 amino acids. Trimming removed 6 bases from V and 0 bases from J; junction bases left unmatched: 2. Germline assignment: CDR1 SQVTM and CDR2 ANQGSEA. Patients at the Seattle site were enrolled during active infection and followed longitudinally.

This TCR derives from an elderly woman with COVID-19, enrolled during active disease. Sequencing input: peripheral blood. The chain uses TRBV29-1 and TRBJ2-2; 9 bases align to TRBD2. CDR3 loop: CSVGLASNTGELFF. As DNA, the CDR3 is TGCAGCGTAGGACTAGCGTCGAACACCGGGGAGCTGTTTTTT.